This TCR beta chain derives from a study of OX40 agonist ivuxolimab in advanced cancers. Study at large: At under 85% male, the cohort had a mean age of approximately 60 years, ranging from 23 to 79. Partial responses were recorded for three patients, including one with hepatocellular carcinoma and two with cutaneous melanoma.

Autoimmune disease history or systemic immunosuppression meant exclusion. Libraries were prepared by immunoSEQ multiplex PCR; TCRdb keeps only in-frame clonotypes and omits some of them. The sample contains about 29,000 clones, 80% to 85% of which appear only once. V was trimmed by 0 bases and J by 2 bases, leaving 10 bases between them. CDR3 length: 15 residues. The germline V gene encodes CDR1 MGHRA and CDR2 YSYEKL. The clonotype comes from an adult with an advanced solid tumor such as melanoma, head and neck, liver or kidney cancer. This chain joins TRBV4-1 and TRBJ1-1; D remains ambiguous. This specimen consisted of CD4+ or CD8+ T cells sorted from blood, obtained in a trial of the OX40 agonist ivuxolimab. CDR3 in amino acids: CASSQDLEANTEAFF. In nucleotides, the CDR3 is TGCGCCAGCAGCCAAGATCTCGAAGCAAACACTGAAGCTTTCTTT.